Each of the 9 T cell receptor beta chains below was sequenced from the same sample in a study of Ad26.COV2.S vaccination and SARS-CoV-2 variants. Assay: immunoSEQ multiplex PCR; the TCRdb copy retains only in-frame clones and omits some. The sample records hundreds of thousands of clones, around 90% being singletons. Treatment here: 15 to 20 received Ad26.COV2.S at low or high dose, single or two shots; 5 received placebo; per-sample allocation not given. Sample collection was performed on day 63 after the first vaccine or placebo injection. Material: peripheral blood, obtained in a trial of Ad26.COV2.S vaccine versus placebo. Source of these receptors: a person between 18 and 60 years old who received the Ad26.COV2.S COVID-19 vaccine or a placebo.

This rearrangement joins TRBV30 to TRBJ1-6, with D uncertain. Germline V gene sequence: CDR1 GTSNPN, CDR2 SVGIG (reference sequence). V dropped 0 bases and J dropped 7 bases, with 10 bases sitting between them. CDR3 length equals 14 residues. DNA for the CDR3: TGTGCCTGGAGTGTTGGCCGGACGAATTCACCCCTCCACTTT. Translating it yields CAWSVGRTNSPLHF.

The rearrangement links TRBV7-6 to TRBJ1-1; D gene ambiguous. The germline V gene encodes CDR1 SGHVS and CDR2 FNYEAQ. The ends were cut back, 1 base at V and 1 base at J, with 4 bases in the middle. CDR3 length: 13 residues. The CDR3 nucleotides read TGTGCCAGCAGCTTAGACGAGAACACTGAAGCTTTCTTT. This encodes CASSLDENTEAFF.

The J gene is TRBJ2-7, the V gene TRBV9; D remains ambiguous. This CDR3 has 14 residues. Germline V gives CDR1 SGDLS, CDR2 YYNGEE. V dropped 0 bases and J dropped 2 bases, with 9 bases sitting between them. The CDR3: CASSVDLGTYEQYF. The CDR3 DNA reads TGTGCCAGCAGCGTAGATCTGGGTACCTACGAGCAGTACTTC. Looking up the rest from reference TRBV9 and TRBJ2-7 gives the full variable domain: DSGVTQTPKHLITATGQRVTLRCSPRSGDLSVYWYQQSLDQGLQFLIQYYNGEERAKGNILERFSAQQFPDLHSELNLSSLELGDSALYFCASSVDLGTYEQYFGPGTRLTVT.

V gene TRBV10-1 combines with J gene TRBJ2-7; D call uncertain. The CDR3 runs 10 residues. Per germline, CDR1 WNHNN and CDR2 SYGVQD (reference sequence). Trimming shortened V by 9 bases and J by 7 bases, and 10 bases separated the two germline ends. The CDR3 loop reads CASGAWEQYF. The CDR3 DNA reads TGCGCCAGTGGAGCGTGGGAGCAGTACTTC.

The chain couples TRBV4-3 to TRBJ2-1; D unresolved. Germline loops: CDR1 LGHNA, CDR2 YSLEER. The CDR3 loop spans 13 amino acids. Trimming stripped 0 bases from V and 9 bases from J, with 9 bases between. CDR3 nucleotide sequence: TGCGCCAGCAGCCAAGAATCCGGGTTTGAGCAGTTCTTC. Its translation is CASSQESGFEQFF.

The V call is TRBV3-1 (or the pseudogene TRBV3-2), the J call TRBJ2-1; weak D call: TRBD1 (6 bases). Trimming took off 3 bases at V and 9 bases at J, with 15 bases between the two ends. The CDR3 has 14 residues. In germline, CDR1 is LGHDT, CDR2 YNNKEL (reference sequence). The CDR3 loop is CASSHGSGAGEQFF. CDR3 coding DNA: TGTGCCAGCAGCCACGGATCAGGGGCGGGTGAGCAGTTCTTC.

V gene TRBV7-2 combines with J gene TRBJ2-7; D may match TRBD1 or TRBD2 (5 bases each). Trimming took off 8 bases at V and 0 bases at J, with 14 bases between the two ends. Germline V lookup: CDR1 SGHTA, CDR2 FQGNSA. This CDR3 is 14 amino acids long. The CDR3 loop reads CASGTQRSSYEQYF. The CDR3 region has the DNA TGTGCCAGCGGGACCCAGCGGAGCTCCTACGAGCAGTACTTC.

For this clone: At one end the junction does not follow the germline gene, possibly because of a read error. The rearrangement uses TRBV6-5 and TRBJ2-1; D is possibly TRBD2 (5 bases). The CDR3 loop spans 13 amino acids. Germline V gives CDR1 MNHEY, CDR2 SVGAGI. DNA for the CDR3: TGTGCCAGCAGCCGACTACCCTACCATGAGCAGTTCTTC. This codes for CASSRLPYHEQFF.

The rearrangement uses TRBV5-1 and TRBJ2-3; D might be TRBD1 (6 bases). The V gene lost 0 bases and the J gene lost 2 bases, with 19 bases spanning the gap. The CDR3 loop spans 18 amino acids. Per germline, CDR1 SGHRS and CDR2 YFSETQ. Written as DNA, the CDR3 is TGCGCCAGCAGCTTGGTCTCGGGCAGGGGTCCAAACACAGATACGCAGTATTTT. Its translation is CASSLVSGRGPNTDTQYF.